Each of the 23 T cell receptor beta chains below was sequenced from the same sample in a study of cytomegalovirus exposure and HLA in healthy donors. A multiplex PCR was run with 60 Vbeta primers and 13 Jbeta primers. Sequencing was performed with immunoSEQ multiplex PCR; in TCRdb, only in-frame clones are kept and a portion is missing. This table has over 150,000 clones, approximately 80% appearing once. The sample was PBMCs. All receptors come from a man in his forties in good health and CMV-seronegative.

The chain employs TRBV27 and TRBJ2-2; D is possibly TRBD1 (8 bases). The germline CDR1 and CDR2 sequences are MNHEY and SMNVEV (reference sequence). Between the trimmed V and J ends, which lost 5 bases and 3 bases, there was a span of 19 bases. The CDR3 is 17 amino acids. The chain's CDR3 is CASSKQTGGGYTGELFF. The CDR3 region has the DNA TGTGCCAGCAGTAAACAAACAGGGGGAGGGTACACCGGGGAGCTGTTTTTT.

The V and J genes are TRBV30 and TRBJ2-3, with D perhaps matching TRBD2 (7 bases). V shed 6 bases and J shed 4 bases, with 14 bases lying between them. This CDR3 region has 13 residues. Per germline, CDR1 GTSNPN and CDR2 SVGIG (reference sequence). The DNA of the CDR3 is TGTGCCTGCACCACAGGGAGGGCAGATACGCAGTATTTT. As protein: CACTTGRADTQYF.

This clone was seen many times. This chain uses TRBV11-2 with TRBJ1-1; D not resolved. The CDR3 covers 14 residues. V dropped 5 bases and J dropped 1 base, with 11 bases sitting between them. Germline CDR1 is SGHAT and CDR2 is FQNNGV. This chain's CDR3 is CASSASTGNTEAFF. The CDR3 DNA sequence: TGTGCCAGCAGCGCCTCGACGGGGAACACTGAAGCTTTCTTT.

J is TRBJ2-1 and V is TRBV29-1; D perhaps matches TRBD2 (5 bases). The CDR3 is 13 residues long. Germline V gene sequence: CDR1 SQVTM, CDR2 ANQGSEA. V shed 6 bases and J shed 4 bases, with 13 bases lying between them. CDR3 DNA: TGCAGCGTAGCCTATTCGGGGTACAATGAGCAGTTCTTC. Its translation: CSVAYSGYNEQFF.

This rearrangement joins TRBV7-8 to TRBJ2-7, with TRBD1 as a possible D gene (5 bases). The V gene lost 5 bases and the J gene lost 0 bases, with 11 bases spanning the gap. Germline V gives CDR1 SGHVS, CDR2 FQNEAQ. The CDR3 totals 14 residues. CDR3 coding DNA: TGTGCCAGCAGCCCCGTTCAGGGCTCCTACGAGCAGTACTTC. It yields the protein CASSPVQGSYEQYF. Full variable domain (rest looked up from reference TRBV7-8 and TRBJ2-7): GAGVSQSPRYKVAKRGQDVALRCDPISGHVSLFWYQQALGQGPEFLTYFQNEAQLDKSGLPSDRFFAERPEGSVSTLKIQRTQQEDSAVYLCASSPVQGSYEQYFGPGTRLTVT.

The chain employs TRBV30 and TRBJ2-5; D may be TRBD2 (8 bases). From germline, CDR1 is GTSNPN and CDR2 SVGIG (reference sequence). Trimming shortened V by 2 bases and J by 5 bases, and 18 bases separated the two germline ends. CDR3 size: 15 residues. CDR3 DNA: TGTGCCTGGAGTTATACGGGAGGGGGCGGGGAGACCCAGTACTTC. Translation: CAWSYTGGGGETQYF.

V and J are TRBV30 and TRBJ1-4; perhaps TRBD1 as D (6 bases). The ends were cut back, 3 bases at V and 8 bases at J, with 13 bases in the middle. CDR3 length equals 13 residues. CDR1 is GTSNPN and CDR2 is SVGIG in the germline V gene (reference sequence). CDR3 amino acids: CAWRWGPLEKLFF. The CDR3 DNA is TGTGCCTGGAGGTGGGGGCCTCTGGAAAAACTGTTTTTT.

This clone was picked up a small number of times. The chain has TRBV19 and TRBJ2-1; D unresolved. The CDR3 has 14 amino acids. Trimming left V 2 bases short and J 0 bases short, with 5 bases between. The germline gives CDR1 LNHDA, CDR2 SQIVND (reference sequence). This CDR3 reads CASSIPGSYNEQFF. In DNA, the CDR3 is TGTGCCAGTAGTATACCAGGCTCCTACAATGAGCAGTTCTTC. Based on the CDR3 plus reference TRBV19 and TRBJ2-1, the full variable domain is DGGITQSPKYLFRKEGQNVTLSCEQNLNHDAMYWYRQDPGQGLRLIYYSQIVNDFQKGDIAEGYSVSREKKESFPLTVTSAQKNPTAFYLCASSIPGSYNEQFFGPGTRLTVL.

The chain carries TRBV4-1 and TRBJ1-2; D is possibly TRBD1 (5 bases). Germline V gene lookup returns CDR1 MGHRA and CDR2 YSYEKL. The V end lost 6 bases, the J end lost 4 bases, and 18 bases lay between the germline ends. The CDR3 spans 15 residues. CDR3 nucleotides: TGCGCCAGCAGTGTCGATCCTGGGACTTTCTATGGCTACACCTTC. As protein: CASSVDPGTFYGYTF.

The chain uses TRBV30 and TRBJ2-1, with 7 bases aligning to TRBD2. The CDR3 extends over 15 amino acids. The J segment lost 3 bases and the V segment lost 0 bases, leaving 5 bases of the junction unmatched. The V gene's germline CDR1 is GTSNPN and CDR2 SVGIG (reference sequence). The CDR3 loop reads CAWSVWGGVYNEQFF. The CDR3 DNA sequence: TGTGCCTGGAGTGTCTGGGGGGGGGTCTACAATGAGCAGTTCTTC.

Points on this clone: Distinct nucleotide sequences in the sample also encode this CDR3. The chain uses TRBV5-4 and TRBJ1-1, with a weak D call TRBD1 (5 bases). CDR3 length: 13 amino acids. Per the germline V gene, CDR1 is SGHNT and CDR2 is YYREEE (reference sequence). V dropped 1 base and J dropped 4 bases, with 8 bases sitting between them. The CDR3 loop is CASSLTGGTEAFF. The CDR3, as DNA: TGTGCCAGCAGCTTGACGGGGGGCACTGAAGCTTTCTTT. Full variable domain (missing parts from reference TRBV5-4 and TRBJ1-1): ETGVTQSPTHLIKTRGQQVTLRCSSQSGHNTVSWYQQALGQGPQFIFQYYREEENGRGNFPPRFSGLQFPNYSSELNVNALELDDSALYLCASSLTGGTEAFFGQGTRLTVV.

The rearrangement links TRBV5-1 to TRBJ1-1; D is uncertain. Germline V lookup: CDR1 SGHRS, CDR2 YFSETQ. V gave up 0 bases and J gave up 2 bases, with 8 bases separating them. The CDR3 totals 14 residues. The CDR3 DNA is TGCGCCAGCAGCTTGGGAGGAGTTAACACTGAAGCTTTCTTT. Its translation: CASSLGGVNTEAFF.

The V and J genes are TRBV9 and TRBJ1-1; D may be TRBD1 (5 bases). Germline CDR1 and CDR2: SGDLS and YYNGEE. Deletions cut 3 bases from V and 4 bases from J, with 16 bases between. This CDR3 has 15 residues. The CDR3 loop is CASSEPGSLGTEAFF. The CDR3 DNA follows: TGTGCCAGCAGCGAACCAGGGTCCCTGGGCACTGAAGCTTTCTTT. Combining the CDR3 with reference TRBV9 and TRBJ1-1 gives the whole variable domain DSGVTQTPKHLITATGQRVTLRCSPRSGDLSVYWYQQSLDQGLQFLIQYYNGEERAKGNILERFSAQQFPDLHSELNLSSLELGDSALYFCASSEPGSLGTEAFFGQGTRLTVV.

The gene calls are TRBV9 and TRBJ2-7; tentative D call: TRBD2 (6 bases). Germline V lookup: CDR1 SGDLS, CDR2 YYNGEE. The CDR3 extends over 16 amino acids. V lost 2 bases and J lost 6, with 21 bases in between. The CDR3 DNA reads as TGTGCCAGCAGCGTGACGGACGCAGCGGGTTTCGGCGAGCAGTACTTC. This sequence encodes CASSVTDAAGFGEQYF.

This clone was seen only once. V gene TRBV7-9 combines with J gene TRBJ2-7; TRBD2 aligns across 7 bases. Germline CDR1 reads SEHNR; CDR2 reads FQNEAQ (reference sequence). The V gene end was trimmed by 5 bases and the J gene end by 2 bases; junction bases not matched to a gene: 6. This CDR3 has 14 amino acids. CDR3 protein: CASSPVGGTYEQYF. Here the CDR3 DNA reads TGTGCCAGCAGCCCAGTGGGGGGGACCTACGAGCAGTACTTC.

V and J are TRBV5-1 and TRBJ2-1, with TRBD1 as a possible D gene (5 bases). Germline CDR1 is SGHRS and CDR2 is YFSETQ. The germline V and J ends were trimmed by 4 bases and 7 bases, with 12 bases remaining between them. The CDR3 extends over 13 amino acids. CDR3 coding DNA: TGCGCCAGCAGCGTCATTCAGGGAAATGAGCAGTTCTTC. The encoded protein is CASSVIQGNEQFF.

This rearrangement joins TRBV27 to TRBJ1-5; D might be TRBD1 (5 bases). Germline V gene lookup returns CDR1 MNHEY and CDR2 SMNVEV (reference sequence). V shed 6 bases and J shed 6 bases, with 12 bases lying between them. This CDR3 region has 13 residues. The CDR3 DNA reads as TGTGCCAGCAGAAGGGGAATAGGTCAGCCCCAGCATTTT. Its translation is CASRRGIGQPQHF.

The CDR3 sequence is CAISTSGGNTGELFF. The CDR3 DNA is TGTGCCATCAGTACATCCGGAGGGAACACCGGGGAGCTGTTTTTT. The chain employs TRBV10-3 and TRBJ2-2; D might be TRBD2 (5 bases). The germline V gene has CDR1 ENHRY and CDR2 SYGVKD. Trimming shortened V by 5 bases and J by 1 base, and 11 bases separated the two germline ends. The CDR3 spans 15 residues.

This clone was seen only a few times. The chain has TRBV6-6 and TRBJ2-7, with a tentative D call TRBD2 (5 bases). V was clipped by 5 bases and J by 3 bases, with 8 bases between them. Per germline, CDR1 MNHNY and CDR2 SVGAGI (reference sequence). This CDR3 comprises 12 residues. CDR3 nucleotides: TGTGCCAGCAGTCAAACTAGCTACGAGCAGTACTTC. Its translation: CASSQTSYEQYF.

V is TRBV5-1 and J is TRBJ2-3; D is perhaps TRBD1 (6 bases). The germline gives CDR1 SGHRS, CDR2 YFSETQ. V lost 0 bases to trimming and J lost 9 bases, with 11 bases between them. The CDR3 has 13 residues. Here the CDR3 reads CASSLAGQTTQYF. The CDR3 DNA sequence: TGCGCCAGCAGCTTGGCGGGACAAACAACGCAGTATTTT.

The rearrangement links TRBV19 to TRBJ2-7, with 11 bases identical to TRBD1. Germline-derived CDR1 and CDR2 are LNHDA and SQIVND (reference sequence). J gave up 4 bases and V 3 bases, and 5 bases lay outside the gene matches. CDR3 length: 15 residues. The CDR3 nucleotides read TGTGCCAGTAGTATCGGGACAGGGGGGATATACGAGCAGTACTTC. This sequence encodes CASSIGTGGIYEQYF.

Concerning this clone itself: This same CDR3 is encoded by further DNA sequences in the sample. The chain couples TRBV2 to TRBJ1-2, with unresolved D. V shed 2 bases and J shed 8 bases, with 12 bases lying between them. This CDR3 has 13 amino acids. The V gene's germline CDR1 is SNHLY and CDR2 FYNNEI. In DNA form, the CDR3 reads TGTGCCAGCAGTGAAATTCCCGGCGGGGGCTACACCTTC. Its translation is CASSEIPGGGYTF.

The genes are TRBV29-1 and TRBJ2-5; D is possibly TRBD2 (5 bases). The V end was cut by 4 bases, the J end by 0 bases, with 9 bases between. Germline values: CDR1 SQVTM, CDR2 ANQGSEA. There are 13 residues in the CDR3. The CDR3 coding sequence is TGCAGCGTTGTCGGGGAGTACCAAGAGACCCAGTACTTC. Translation: CSVVGEYQETQYF.